This is a list of T cell receptor beta chains from one sample in a study of shared clonotypes between healthy human individuals. Assay: immunoSEQ multiplex PCR; the TCRdb copy retains only in-frame clones and omits some. This table has more than 450,000 clones, approximately 79% appearing once. The sample was PBMCs. The origin of the receptors is a woman between 40 and 50 years old in good health. Some clones in this sample may be carry-over from other donors' samples. CDR3s leave out the opening cysteine and the closing phenylalanine or tryptophan. A row's size may be missing; if present it is once, few, many or a size class.

v_call: TRBV4-2
clone_size: .
cdr3_aa: ASSHADRNNSPLH

v_call: TRBV5-1
clone_size: .
cdr3_aa: ASSAGSTDTQY

v_call: TRBV19
clone_size: .
cdr3_aa: ASSITPGGYTEAF

v_call: TRBV7-2
clone_size: .
cdr3_aa: ASSGRGSNYGYT

v_call: TRBV5-1
clone_size: once
cdr3_aa: ASSLDRPMEAF

v_call: TRBV11-3
clone_size: .
cdr3_aa: ASSLWAGDTQY

v_call: TRBV7-9
clone_size: .
cdr3_aa: ACGRTNEKLF

v_call: TRBV29-1
clone_size: .
cdr3_aa: SVELGLADTYNEQF

v_call: TRBV2
clone_size: few
cdr3_aa: ASSVTGYYGYT

v_call: TRBV19
clone_size: few
cdr3_aa: ASSIEFGRQANYGYT

v_call: TRBV11-2
clone_size: few
cdr3_aa: ASSLTGVYEQY

v_call: TRBV7-9
clone_size: .
cdr3_aa: ASSPDTDTQY

v_call: TRBV11-3
clone_size: .
cdr3_aa: ASSTGQGTGELF

v_call: TRBV7-3
clone_size: .
cdr3_aa: ASSSVPGQMNTEAF

v_call: TRBV7-8
clone_size: .
cdr3_aa: ASSNHWTANTEAF

v_call: TRBV11-3
clone_size: .
cdr3_aa: ASSANRGPNEQF